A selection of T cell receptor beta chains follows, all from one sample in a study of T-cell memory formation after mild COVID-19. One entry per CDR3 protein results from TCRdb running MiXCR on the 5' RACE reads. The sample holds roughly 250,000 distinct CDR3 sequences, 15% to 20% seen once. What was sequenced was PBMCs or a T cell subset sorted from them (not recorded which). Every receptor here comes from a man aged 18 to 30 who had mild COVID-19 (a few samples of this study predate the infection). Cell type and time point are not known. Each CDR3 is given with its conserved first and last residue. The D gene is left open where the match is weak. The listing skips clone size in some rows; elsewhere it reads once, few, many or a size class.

CDR3 protein: CASSLVLAGTRTDTQYF
CDR3 DNA: TGTGCCAGCAGCTTAGTACTAGCGGGGACTCGCACAGATACGCAGTATTTT
D gene: TRBD2
J gene: TRBJ2-3
clone size: few
V gene: TRBV7-2

CDR3 protein: CASERSLYGYTF
CDR3 DNA: TGTGCCAGCGAGCGGTCTCTCTATGGCTACACCTTC
D gene: -
J gene: TRBJ1-2
clone size: few
V gene: TRBV2

CDR3 protein: CASSGFLQGTEAFF
CDR3 DNA: TGTGCCAGCAGCGGCTTCCTACAGGGCACTGAAGCTTTCTTT
D gene: -
J gene: TRBJ1-1
clone size: once
V gene: TRBV7-2

CDR3 protein: CSAPLSQGEKLFF
CDR3 DNA: TGCAGTGCTCCCCTTTCCCAGGGAGAAAAACTGTTTTTT
D gene: -
J gene: TRBJ1-4
clone size: few
V gene: TRBV20-1

CDR3 protein: CASSQVWGPGELFF
CDR3 DNA: TGCGCCAGCAGCCAAGTTTGGGGTCCCGGGGAGCTGTTTTTT
D gene: -
J gene: TRBJ2-2
clone size: -
V gene: TRBV4-3

CDR3 protein: CAIGGGLGETQYF
CDR3 DNA: TGTGCCATCGGCGGGGGGCTCGGGGAGACCCAGTACTTC
D gene: TRBD2
J gene: TRBJ2-5
clone size: few
V gene: TRBV6-5

CDR3 protein: CASSQDGGGGYYGYTF
CDR3 DNA: TGCGCCAGCAGCCAAGATGGGGGAGGGGGATACTATGGCTACACCTTC
D gene: -
J gene: TRBJ1-2
clone size: -
V gene: TRBV4-3

CDR3 protein: CASSPSGLSYNEQFF
CDR3 DNA: TGTGCCAGCAGTCCGAGTGGGCTGTCCTACAATGAGCAGTTCTTC
D gene: -
J gene: TRBJ2-1
clone size: few
V gene: TRBV28

CDR3 protein: CASSGRRDTEAFF
CDR3 DNA: TGTGCCAGCAGCGGGAGGAGGGACACTGAAGCTTTCTTT
D gene: -
J gene: TRBJ1-1
clone size: -
V gene: TRBV5-8

CDR3 protein: CSAKRGQGGTNYGYTF
CDR3 DNA: TGCAGTGCTAAAAGGGGACAGGGGGGAACTAACTATGGCTACACCTTC
D gene: TRBD1
J gene: TRBJ1-2
clone size: few
V gene: TRBV20-1

CDR3 protein: CASSQEAGDRAGELFF
CDR3 DNA: TGCGCCAGCAGCCAAGAAGCGGGGGACCGGGCCGGGGAGCTGTTTTTT
D gene: TRBD2
J gene: TRBJ2-2
clone size: -
V gene: TRBV4-3

CDR3 protein: CASSDGLTYGYTF
CDR3 DNA: TGCGCCAGCAGCGATGGACTGACCTATGGCTACACCTTC
D gene: -
J gene: TRBJ1-2
clone size: -
V gene: TRBV5-1

CDR3 protein: CASSAGQVYYEQYF
CDR3 DNA: TGTGCCAGCAGCGCAGGACAGGTCTACTACGAGCAGTACTTC
D gene: TRBD1
J gene: TRBJ2-7
clone size: -
V gene: TRBV7-9

CDR3 protein: CASSPGQGHEQYF
CDR3 DNA: TGTGCCAGCAGCCCGGGACAGGGCCACGAGCAGTACTTC
D gene: TRBD1
J gene: TRBJ2-7
clone size: -
V gene: TRBV11-2

CDR3 protein: CASSYGTGGDTEAFF
CDR3 DNA: TGTGCCAGCAGTTACGGGACAGGGGGGGACACTGAAGCTTTCTTT
D gene: TRBD1
J gene: TRBJ1-1
clone size: -
V gene: TRBV6-2/TRBV6-3

CDR3 protein: CASSSMSQGNTEAFF
CDR3 DNA: TGTGCCAGCAGCTCGATGTCCCAGGGGAACACTGAAGCTTTCTTT
D gene: -
J gene: TRBJ1-1
clone size: many
V gene: TRBV7-2

CDR3 protein: CASSQVGRQPISYNEQFF
CDR3 DNA: TGCGCCAGCAGCCAAGTAGGGAGACAGCCTATTTCCTACAATGAGCAGTTCTTC
D gene: -
J gene: TRBJ2-1
clone size: few
V gene: TRBV4-3

CDR3 protein: CASSLQDRGGNEQFF
CDR3 DNA: TGTGCCAGCTCACTTCAGGACAGGGGAGGGAATGAGCAGTTCTTC
D gene: TRBD1
J gene: TRBJ2-1
clone size: few
V gene: TRBV18

CDR3 protein: CSAPSGGSAKNIQYF
CDR3 DNA: TGCAGTGCGCCGAGCGGGGGGTCGGCCAAAAACATTCAGTACTTC
D gene: TRBD2
J gene: TRBJ2-4
clone size: -
V gene: TRBV20-1

CDR3 protein: CASRRTELMNTEAFF
CDR3 DNA: TGTGCCAGCAGACGGACGGAGTTGATGAACACTGAAGCTTTCTTT
D gene: -
J gene: TRBJ1-1
clone size: -
V gene: TRBV12-3/TRBV12-4

CDR3 protein: CASSFTRDRGFAEAFF
CDR3 DNA: TGTGCCAGCAGTTTCACAAGGGACAGGGGGTTTGCTGAAGCTTTCTTT
D gene: TRBD1
J gene: TRBJ1-1
clone size: few
V gene: TRBV27

CDR3 protein: CASSAPGQGAQETQYF
CDR3 DNA: TGTGCCAGCAGCGCGCCGGGACAGGGGGCACAAGAGACCCAGTACTTC
D gene: TRBD1
J gene: TRBJ2-5
clone size: -
V gene: TRBV5-6

CDR3 protein: CASRTEGGLSGNTIYF
CDR3 DNA: TGTGCCAGCAGGACCGAAGGGGGACTCTCTGGAAACACCATATATTTT
D gene: -
J gene: TRBJ1-3
clone size: few
V gene: TRBV6-5

CDR3 protein: CASSPRQVNYGYTF
CDR3 DNA: TGTGCCAGCAGCCCCCGACAGGTTAACTATGGCTACACCTTC
D gene: -
J gene: TRBJ1-2
clone size: -
V gene: TRBV11-2

CDR3 protein: CSGTRTGETQYF
CDR3 DNA: TGCAGCGGGACTAGAACGGGCGAGACCCAGTACTTC
D gene: TRBD2
J gene: TRBJ2-5
clone size: -
V gene: TRBV29-1

CDR3 protein: CSAIPGTGVKDTQYF
CDR3 DNA: TGCAGTGCTATACCCGGGACAGGGGTAAAAGATACGCAGTATTTT
D gene: TRBD1
J gene: TRBJ2-3
clone size: -
V gene: TRBV20-1

CDR3 protein: CASSIRDRVIWELFF
CDR3 DNA: TGTGCCAGCAGTATCCGGGACAGGGTGATTTGGGAGCTGTTTTTT
D gene: TRBD1
J gene: TRBJ2-2
clone size: few
V gene: TRBV6-6

CDR3 protein: CASSSGTPSTGELFF
CDR3 DNA: TGTGCCAGCAGCTCTGGGACACCGAGCACCGGGGAGCTGTTTTTT
D gene: -
J gene: TRBJ2-2
clone size: -
V gene: TRBV7-3

CDR3 protein: CASSLVVSSTDTQYF
CDR3 DNA: TGTGCCAGCAGCCTCGTTGTATCTAGCACAGATACGCAGTATTTT
D gene: -
J gene: TRBJ2-3
clone size: few
V gene: TRBV7-2